This T cell receptor (beta chain) was profiled in a study of cytomegalovirus exposure and HLA in healthy donors. Study summary: Samples from HLA-typed donors yielded 65 million to 90 million unique TCRs in an early data release.

This clone showed up just a few times. It was with 60 Vbeta and 13 Jbeta primers that the PCR ran. Libraries were prepared by immunoSEQ multiplex PCR; TCRdb keeps only in-frame clonotypes and omits some of them. Of some 200,000 clones detected, less than 85% appear once; the ten largest clones hold 0.6% to 0.65%. Germline assignment: CDR1 SGHRS and CDR2 YFSETQ. The CDR3 is 15 residues long. J was trimmed by 1 base and V by 3 bases; bases with no gene match: 7. V usage is TRBV5-1 and J usage is TRBJ2-7; TRBD1 matches at 7 bases. The sample taken for sequencing was PBMCs. This clonotype was sampled from a man aged 18 to 29 in good health and CMV-seronegative. In DNA, the CDR3 is TGCGCCAGCAGCTCTACTCAGGGGGTATCCTACGAGCAGTACTTC. It codes for CASSSTQGVSYEQYF.